What follows are 8 T cell receptor beta chains derived from one specimen sequenced in a study of OX40 agonist ivuxolimab in advanced cancers. Clones were sequenced by immunoSEQ multiplex PCR, and TCRdb holds only the in-frame ones, with some missing. The table has fewer than 80,000 clones, 80% to 90% seen once; the top ten hold more than 0.65%. The specimen comprised CD4+ or CD8+ T cells sorted from blood, sampled in a trial of the OX40 agonist ivuxolimab. All receptors derive from an adult with an advanced solid tumor such as melanoma, head and neck, liver or kidney cancer.

The genes are TRBV28 and TRBJ1-2; 12 bases line up with TRBD1. Unmatched junction bases numbered 10, after V lost 4 bases and J lost 4 bases. Germline CDR1 MDHEN, CDR2 SYDVKM. This CDR3 has 17 residues. The CDR3 bases are TGTGCCAGCAGTTCCTCGGGACAGGGGGCGTCAGGCTATGGCTACACCTTC. Translated: CASSSSGQGASGYGYTF.

The chain couples TRBV7-9 to TRBJ2-6; no firm D call. The CDR3 has 15 amino acids. Trimming took off 3 bases at V and 2 bases at J, with 8 bases between the two ends. CDR1 and CDR2 (germline): SEHNR, FQNEAQ (reference sequence). Here the CDR3 reads CASSFAQTGANVLTF. In DNA, the CDR3 is TGTGCCAGCAGCTTCGCTCAGACTGGGGCCAACGTCCTGACTTTC.

The chain links TRBV7-6 to TRBJ2-5; 10 nucleotides match TRBD2. CDR3 length: 18 residues. Germline values: CDR1 SGHVS, CDR2 FNYEAQ. Trimming at V came to 4 bases and at J to 5 bases, leaving 16 bases not matched to a gene. CDR3 residues: CASSSQVPSAGGWETQYF. CDR3 nucleotides: TGTGCCAGCAGCTCCCAAGTGCCGTCAGCGGGAGGGTGGGAGACCCAGTACTTC.

This chain connects TRBV7-9 to TRBJ1-1, with D possibly being TRBD1 (5 bases). The germline CDR1 and CDR2 sequences are SEHNR and FQNEAQ (reference sequence). V was shortened by 5 bases and J by 0 bases, with 10 bases between the two germline ends. The CDR3 runs to 14 residues. The CDR3 sequence: CASSRGEVNTEAFF. CDR3 nucleotide sequence: TGTGCCAGCAGCCGAGGGGAGGTGAACACTGAAGCTTTCTTT.

This chain connects TRBV2 to TRBJ1-4; 7 nucleotides line up with TRBD1. This CDR3 region has 13 residues. The germline V gene has CDR1 SNHLY and CDR2 FYNNEI. The junction had 5 bases not matched to a gene; V was cut back by 7 bases and J by 6 bases. CDR3 residues: CASMTGNYEKLFF. Written as DNA, the CDR3 is TGTGCCAGCATGACAGGGAACTATGAAAAACTGTTTTTT.

The chain's CDR3 is CASSAGPGRRIFTEAFF. In nucleotides, the CDR3 is TGTGCCAGCAGTGCAGGCCCCGGACGAAGGATTTTCACTGAAGCTTTCTTT. The chain has TRBV6-1 and TRBJ1-1, with D unresolved. V shed 4 bases and J shed 4 bases, with 22 bases lying between them. The CDR3 spans 17 residues. Looked up from germline, CDR1 is MNHNS and CDR2 is SASEGT.

This chain links TRBV2 with TRBJ1-4, with TRBD1 matching over 8 bases. The length of the CDR3 is 15 residues. Trimming at V came to 6 bases and at J to 6 bases, leaving 9 bases not matched to a gene. Germline V gene lookup returns CDR1 SNHLY and CDR2 FYNNEI. DNA for the CDR3: TGTGCCAGCAGCCCCCGGACAGGGTTGCATGAAAAACTGTTTTTT. Its translation: CASSPRTGLHEKLFF.

The V call is TRBV5-1, the J call TRBJ2-7; possibly TRBD1 for D (6 bases). CDR1 and CDR2 from the germline V gene are SGHRS and YFSETQ. Trimming shortened V by 3 bases and J by 3 bases, and 10 bases separated the two germline ends. The CDR3 covers 13 residues. The DNA for the CDR3 is TGCGCCAGCAGCTCTGAAGGGGGCTACGAGCAGTACTTC. This gives the protein CASSSEGGYEQYF.